This T cell receptor (beta chain) emerged from a study of cytomegalovirus exposure and HLA in healthy donors. V shed 4 bases, J shed 7 bases, and the junction held 8 bases outside the gene matches. The CDR3 runs 15 residues. Germline CDR1 and CDR2: SGHNT and YYREEE (reference sequence). Amplification used 60 Vbeta primers and 13 Jbeta primers. Data came from immunoSEQ multiplex PCR; TCRdb stores just in-frame clones and leaves some out. In the table there are under 200,000 clones, 75% to 90% of which are singletons. The chain recombines TRBV5-4 with TRBJ1-2, with 12 bases identical to TRBD1. This sequence originates from a woman aged 30 to 39 in good health and CMV-seronegative. Sequenced sample: PBMCs. The CDR3 sequence: CASSSGTGGASGYTF. The CDR3 DNA follows: TGTGCCAGCAGCAGCGGGACAGGGGGCGCGTCTGGCTACACCTTC.